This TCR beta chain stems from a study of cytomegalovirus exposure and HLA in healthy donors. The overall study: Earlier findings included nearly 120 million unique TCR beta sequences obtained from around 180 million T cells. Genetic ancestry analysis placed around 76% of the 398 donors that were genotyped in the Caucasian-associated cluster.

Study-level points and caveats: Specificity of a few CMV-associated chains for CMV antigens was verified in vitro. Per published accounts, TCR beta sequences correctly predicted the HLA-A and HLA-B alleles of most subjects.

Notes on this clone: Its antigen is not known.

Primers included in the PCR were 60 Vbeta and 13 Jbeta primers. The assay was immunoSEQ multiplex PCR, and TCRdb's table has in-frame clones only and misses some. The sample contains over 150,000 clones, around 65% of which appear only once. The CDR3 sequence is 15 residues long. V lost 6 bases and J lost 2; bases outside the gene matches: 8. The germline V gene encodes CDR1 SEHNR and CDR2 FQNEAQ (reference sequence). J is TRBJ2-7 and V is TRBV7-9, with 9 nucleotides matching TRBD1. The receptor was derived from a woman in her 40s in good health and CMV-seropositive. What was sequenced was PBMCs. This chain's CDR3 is CASRRDRAEPYEQYF. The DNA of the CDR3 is TGTGCCAGCAGGCGGGACAGGGCCGAGCCCTACGAGCAGTACTTC.